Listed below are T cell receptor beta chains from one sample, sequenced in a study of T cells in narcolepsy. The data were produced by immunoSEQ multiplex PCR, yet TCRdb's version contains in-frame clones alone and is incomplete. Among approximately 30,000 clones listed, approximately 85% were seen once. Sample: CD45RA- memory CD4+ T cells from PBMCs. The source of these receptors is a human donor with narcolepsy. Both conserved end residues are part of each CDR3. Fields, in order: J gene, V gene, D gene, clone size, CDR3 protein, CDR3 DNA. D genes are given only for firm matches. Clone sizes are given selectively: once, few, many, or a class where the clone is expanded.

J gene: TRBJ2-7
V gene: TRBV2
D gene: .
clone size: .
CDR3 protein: CASSFPFTDRTYEQYF
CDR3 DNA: TGTGCCAGCAGTTTTCCTTTTACAGACAGGACCTACGAGCAGTACTTC

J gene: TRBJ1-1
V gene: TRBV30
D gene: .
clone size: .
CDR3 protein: CAWSGYKPAFF
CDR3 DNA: TGTGCCTGGAGTGGCTACAAACCCGCTTTCTTT

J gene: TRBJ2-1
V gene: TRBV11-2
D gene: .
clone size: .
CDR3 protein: CASSSSSGSSYNEQFF
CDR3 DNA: TGTGCCAGCAGCTCCTCGAGCGGAAGCTCCTACAATGAGCAGTTCTTC

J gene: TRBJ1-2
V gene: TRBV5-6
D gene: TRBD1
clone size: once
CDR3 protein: CASSELDRENYGYTF
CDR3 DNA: TGTGCCAGCAGCGAACTGGACAGGGAAAACTATGGCTACACCTTC

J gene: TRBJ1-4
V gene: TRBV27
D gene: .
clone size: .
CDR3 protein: CASSTYPLSGEKLFF
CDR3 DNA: TGTGCCAGCAGTACCTATCCTCTGAGCGGGGAAAAACTGTTTTTT

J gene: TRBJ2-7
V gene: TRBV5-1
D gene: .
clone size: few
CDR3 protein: CASSSSGSYEQYF
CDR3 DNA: TGCGCCAGCAGCTCTTCCGGCTCCTACGAGCAGTACTTC

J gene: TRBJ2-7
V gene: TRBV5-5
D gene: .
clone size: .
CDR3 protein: CASSSMPTSHEQYF
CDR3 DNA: TGTGCCAGCAGCTCAATGCCCACCTCCCACGAGCAGTACTTC

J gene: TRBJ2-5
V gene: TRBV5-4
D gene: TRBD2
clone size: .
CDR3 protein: CASSLPSGQETQYF
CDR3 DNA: TGTGCCAGCAGCTTACCTAGCGGGCAAGAGACCCAGTACTTC

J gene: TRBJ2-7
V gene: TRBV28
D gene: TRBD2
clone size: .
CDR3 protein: CASSLAGGRNEQYF
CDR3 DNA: TGTGCCAGCAGTTTAGCGGGGGGGAGAAACGAGCAGTACTTC

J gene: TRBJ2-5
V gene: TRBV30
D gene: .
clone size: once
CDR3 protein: CAWTKSQETQYF
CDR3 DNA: TGTGCCTGGACAAAGAGCCAAGAGACCCAGTACTTC

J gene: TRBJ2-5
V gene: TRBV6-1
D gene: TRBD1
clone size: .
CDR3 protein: CATDRDRGKETQYF
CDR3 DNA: TGTGCCACCGACCGGGACAGGGGGAAAGAGACCCAGTACTTC

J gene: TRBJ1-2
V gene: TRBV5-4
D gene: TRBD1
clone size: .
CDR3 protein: CASSRTGPNYGYTF
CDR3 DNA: TGTGCCAGCAGCCGGACAGGACCTAACTATGGCTACACCTTC

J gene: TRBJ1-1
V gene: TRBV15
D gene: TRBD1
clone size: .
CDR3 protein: CATSPRWIQGATEAFF
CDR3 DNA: TGTGCCACCAGCCCACGATGGATTCAGGGGGCTACTGAAGCTTTCTTT

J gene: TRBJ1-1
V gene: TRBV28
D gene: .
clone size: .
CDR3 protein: CASSLGREGAFF
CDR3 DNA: TGTGCCAGCAGTTTAGGTCGCGAGGGGGCTTTCTTT

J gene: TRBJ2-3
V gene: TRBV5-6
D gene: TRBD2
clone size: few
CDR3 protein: CASHFPGLAGSNTDTQYF
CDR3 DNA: TGTGCCAGCCACTTCCCGGGACTAGCAGGATCTAACACAGATACGCAGTATTTT

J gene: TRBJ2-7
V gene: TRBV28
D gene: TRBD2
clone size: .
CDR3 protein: CASSRSGGYLREQYF
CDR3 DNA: TGTGCCAGCAGTCGCTCGGGGGGGTATCTAAGAGAGCAGTACTTC

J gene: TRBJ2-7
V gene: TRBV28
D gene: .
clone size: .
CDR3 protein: CASNRHSSMPVEQYF
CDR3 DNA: TGTGCCAGCAACAGGCATAGTTCTATGCCTGTCGAGCAGTACTTC

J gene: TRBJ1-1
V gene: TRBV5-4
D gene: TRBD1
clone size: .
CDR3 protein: CASSGGQGRTEAFF
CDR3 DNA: TGTGCCAGCAGCGGCGGACAGGGACGCACTGAAGCTTTCTTT

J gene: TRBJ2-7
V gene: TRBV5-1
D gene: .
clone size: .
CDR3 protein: CASSPRTAAYEQYF
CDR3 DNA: TGCGCCAGCAGTCCACGGACCGCTGCCTACGAGCAGTACTTC

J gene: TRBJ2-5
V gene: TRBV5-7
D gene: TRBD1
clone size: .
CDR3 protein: CASSFGHRGETQYF
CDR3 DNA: TGTGCCAGCAGCTTCGGCCACAGGGGTGAGACCCAGTACTTC

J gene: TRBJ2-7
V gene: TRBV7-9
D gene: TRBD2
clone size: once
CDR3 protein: CASSPSAAGGSEQYF
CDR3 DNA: TGTGCCAGCAGCCCTTCGGCTGCGGGGGGAAGCGAGCAGTACTTC

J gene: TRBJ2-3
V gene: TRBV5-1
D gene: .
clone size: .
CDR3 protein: CASSLDRSTDTQYF
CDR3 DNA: TGCGCCAGCAGCTTGGACAGAAGCACAGATACGCAGTATTTT

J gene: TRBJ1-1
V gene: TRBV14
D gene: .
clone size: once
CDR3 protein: CASSFRQEGEAFF
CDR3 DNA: TGTGCCAGCAGCTTTCGACAGGAAGGTGAAGCTTTCTTT

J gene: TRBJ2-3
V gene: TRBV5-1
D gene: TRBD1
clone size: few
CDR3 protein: CASSFTGVGSTDTQYF
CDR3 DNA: TGCGCCAGCAGCTTTACAGGGGTGGGAAGCACAGATACGCAGTATTTT

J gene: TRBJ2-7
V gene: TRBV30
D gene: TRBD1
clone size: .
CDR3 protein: CAWSPGTVYEQYF
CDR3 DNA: TGTGCCTGGAGTCCAGGGACAGTCTACGAGCAGTACTTC

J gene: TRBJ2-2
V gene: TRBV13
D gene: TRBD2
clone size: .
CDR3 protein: CASSPLGPTSGSTGELFF
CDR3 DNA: TGTGCCAGCAGCCCCTTGGGGCCGACTAGCGGGAGCACCGGGGAGCTGTTTTTT

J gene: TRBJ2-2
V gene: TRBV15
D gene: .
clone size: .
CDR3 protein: CATSRDSNTGELFF
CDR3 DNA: TGTGCCACCAGCAGAGATTCAAACACCGGGGAGCTGTTTTTT

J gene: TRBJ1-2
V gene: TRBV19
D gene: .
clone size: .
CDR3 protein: CASSIPGAGHYTF
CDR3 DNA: TGTGCCAGTAGTATCCCCGGGGCAGGGCACTACACCTTC

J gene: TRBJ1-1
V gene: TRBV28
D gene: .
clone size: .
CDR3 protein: CASSFISSEAFF
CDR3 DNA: TGTGCCAGCAGTTTTATAAGTAGTGAAGCTTTCTTT

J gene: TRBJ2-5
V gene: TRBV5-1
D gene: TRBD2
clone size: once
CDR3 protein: CASSLEGSGSIGTQYF
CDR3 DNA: TGCGCCAGCAGCTTGGAGGGTAGCGGGAGCATTGGGACCCAGTACTTC

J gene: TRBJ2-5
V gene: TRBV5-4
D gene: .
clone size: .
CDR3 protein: CASSLGGKQETQYF
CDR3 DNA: TGTGCCAGCAGCTTGGGGGGCAAACAAGAGACCCAGTACTTC

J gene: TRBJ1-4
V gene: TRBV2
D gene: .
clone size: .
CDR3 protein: CASSEAGATNEKLFF
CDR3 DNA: TGTGCCAGCAGTGAAGCGGGGGCGACTAATGAAAAACTGTTTTTT

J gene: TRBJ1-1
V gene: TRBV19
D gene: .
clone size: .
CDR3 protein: CASSYNMNTEAFF
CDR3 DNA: TGTGCCAGTAGTTACAATATGAACACTGAAGCTTTCTTT

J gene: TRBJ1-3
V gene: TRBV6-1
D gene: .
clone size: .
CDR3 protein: CATLDDGSSGNTIYF
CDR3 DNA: TGTGCCACACTTGACGACGGGAGCTCTGGAAACACCATATATTTT

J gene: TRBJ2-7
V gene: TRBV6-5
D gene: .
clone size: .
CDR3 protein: CASSYTLQGPTYEQYF
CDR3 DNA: TGTGCCAGCAGTTATACCCTCCAGGGCCCGACCTACGAGCAGTACTTC

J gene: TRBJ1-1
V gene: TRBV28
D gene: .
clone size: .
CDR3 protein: CASSLLNTEAFF
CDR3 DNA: TGTGCCAGCAGTTTATTGAACACTGAAGCTTTCTTT

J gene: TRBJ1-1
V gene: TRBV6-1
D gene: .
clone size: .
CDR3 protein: CASSLKNTEAFF
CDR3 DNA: TGTGCCAGCAGCCTGAAGAACACTGAAGCTTTCTTT

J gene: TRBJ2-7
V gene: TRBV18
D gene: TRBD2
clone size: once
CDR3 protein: CASSGSGYSYEQYF
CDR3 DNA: TGTGCCAGCTCGGGTAGCGGGTACTCCTACGAGCAGTACTTC

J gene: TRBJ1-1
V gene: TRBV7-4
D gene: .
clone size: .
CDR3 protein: CASSLRPTGEAFF
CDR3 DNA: TGTGCCAGCAGCCTCCGTCCTACAGGGGAAGCTTTCTTT

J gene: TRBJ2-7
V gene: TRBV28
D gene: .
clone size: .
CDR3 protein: CASSLTPMQYF
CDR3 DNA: TGTGCCAGCAGTTTAACGCCGATGCAGTACTTC

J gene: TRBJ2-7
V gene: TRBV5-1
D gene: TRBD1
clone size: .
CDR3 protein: CASSLYPTGTGYSYEQYF
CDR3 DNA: TGCGCCAGCAGCTTGTACCCCACCGGGACAGGCTATTCCTACGAGCAGTACTTC

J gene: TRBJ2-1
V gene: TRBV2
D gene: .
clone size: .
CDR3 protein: CASRVRSPGGTDEQFF
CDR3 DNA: TGTGCCAGCAGAGTGAGATCCCCGGGCGGGACGGATGAGCAGTTCTTC

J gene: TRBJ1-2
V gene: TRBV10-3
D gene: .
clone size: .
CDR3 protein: CAISFSTGNYGYTF
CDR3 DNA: TGTGCCATCAGTTTTTCGACAGGCAACTATGGCTACACCTTC

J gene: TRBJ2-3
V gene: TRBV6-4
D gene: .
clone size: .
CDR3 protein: CASSPTAGGYYTDTQYF
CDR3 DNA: TGTGCCAGCAGCCCTACGGCCGGAGGCTATTACACAGATACGCAGTATTTT

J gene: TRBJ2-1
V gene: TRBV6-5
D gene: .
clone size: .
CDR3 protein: CASSEKRQRNEQFF
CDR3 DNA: TGTGCCAGCAGTGAAAAGAGACAGCGCAATGAGCAGTTCTTC

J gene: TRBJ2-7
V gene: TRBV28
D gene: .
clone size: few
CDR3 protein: CASNTDRGYEQYF
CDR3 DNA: TGTGCCAGCAATACGGATAGGGGATACGAGCAGTACTTC

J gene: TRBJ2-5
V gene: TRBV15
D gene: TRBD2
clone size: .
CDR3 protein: CATSTSGRGETQYF
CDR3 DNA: TGTGCCACCAGTACTAGCGGGAGGGGGGAGACCCAGTACTTC

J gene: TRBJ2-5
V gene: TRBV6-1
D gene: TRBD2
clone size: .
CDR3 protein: CASSGWTSGGVRETQYF
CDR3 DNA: TGTGCCAGCAGTGGGTGGACTAGCGGGGGGGTCAGGGAGACCCAGTACTTC

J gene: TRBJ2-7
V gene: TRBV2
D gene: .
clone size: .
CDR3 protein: CASNSGSYEQYF
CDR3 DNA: TGTGCCAGCAACAGCGGCTCCTACGAGCAGTACTTC

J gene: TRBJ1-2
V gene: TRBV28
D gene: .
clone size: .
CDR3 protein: CASSPTGPYYGYTF
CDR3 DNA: TGTGCCAGCAGTCCGACAGGACCTTACTATGGCTACACCTTC

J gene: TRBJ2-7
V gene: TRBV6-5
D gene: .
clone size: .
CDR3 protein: CASRGGYEQYF
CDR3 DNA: TGTGCCAGCAGGGGGGGCTACGAGCAGTACTTC

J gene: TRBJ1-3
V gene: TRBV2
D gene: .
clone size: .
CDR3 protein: CASSSEVGTSGNTIYF
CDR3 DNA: TGTGCCAGCAGCTCTGAGGTGGGCACCTCTGGAAACACCATATATTTT

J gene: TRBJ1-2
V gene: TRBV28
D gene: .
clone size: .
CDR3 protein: CASSLNRPAYGYTF
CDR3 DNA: TGTGCCAGCAGTTTGAACAGGCCTGCCTATGGCTACACCTTC